What follows is one TCR beta chain and its context. Antigen unknown. These data come from a study of shared clonotypes between healthy human individuals. Assay runs were performed at deep level. This table comes from immunoSEQ multiplex PCR, and its TCRdb copy is limited to in-frame clones, with some not included. The table has 550,000 to 700,000 clones, more than 70% seen once. General observations from the study: Despite large depth, rarefaction showed incomplete sorted-subset sequencing. Sharing across four donors was highest in naive CD4 (around 5%) and lowest in memory CD8 (roughly 0.4%).

The clonotype originates from a woman in her 30s in good health. The specimen sequenced was memory CD4+ T cells sorted from blood. As for subset: CD45RA-negative fraction.

CDR3 in amino acids: CASSYGGWANYGYTF. The CDR3 DNA follows: TGTGCCAGCAGTTACGGGGGTTGGGCTAACTATGGCTACACCTTC. The rearrangement uses TRBV6-9 and TRBJ1-2; perhaps TRBD1 as D (5 bases). CDR3 length: 15 residues. Germline V gene data show CDR1 as MNHGY and CDR2 as SVAAGI. With 3 bases removed from V and 0 bases from J, the gap between germline ends came to 11 bases.